This is a list of T cell receptor beta chains from one sample in a study of shared clonotypes between healthy human individuals. Using immunoSEQ multiplex PCR, the repertoire was profiled, and TCRdb retains in-frame clones only, with some absent. Of about 470,000 clones in the sample, around 75% were seen once. The sequencing input was PBMCs. These TCRs come from a woman aged 35 to 49 in good health. Some clones in this sample may be carry-over from other donors' samples. Both conserved end residues are part of each CDR3. Each record gives: clone size, V gene, D gene, J gene, CDR3 DNA, CDR3 protein. D genes are given only for firm matches. Rows may omit the clone size; those that give it use once, few, many or a size class.

size: -
V: TRBV2
D: TRBD1
J: TRBJ1-1
DNA: TGTGCCAGCAGTGGACAGGGCTTCGCTGAAGCTTTCTTT
CDR3: CASSGQGFAEAFF

size: -
V: TRBV19
D: TRBD1
J: TRBJ1-3
DNA: TGTGCCAGTAGTATTGGGGACAGGATCTCTGGAAACACCATATATTTT
CDR3: CASSIGDRISGNTIYF

size: -
V: TRBV18
D: TRBD1
J: TRBJ2-4
DNA: TGTGCCAGCTCAGCCACAGGGGTCGAAAACATTCAGTACTTC
CDR3: CASSATGVENIQYF

size: -
V: TRBV2
D: -
J: TRBJ2-1
DNA: TGTGCCAGCAACGAGGGACCTTTTATTTCCTACAATGAGCAGTTCTTC
CDR3: CASNEGPFISYNEQFF

size: once
V: TRBV5-1
D: -
J: TRBJ1-1
DNA: TGCGCCAGCAGCGGCGGGGTGAACACTGAAGCTTTCTTT
CDR3: CASSGGVNTEAFF

size: -
V: TRBV9
D: -
J: TRBJ1-3
DNA: TGTGCCAGCAGCGGGTCGCTCTCTGGAAACACCATATATTTT
CDR3: CASSGSLSGNTIYF

size: few
V: TRBV5-6
D: -
J: TRBJ2-1
DNA: TGTGCCAGCAGCTTGTCCGGGACCCAGACCCAGTTCTTC
CDR3: CASSLSGTQTQFF

size: -
V: TRBV10-3
D: -
J: TRBJ2-7
DNA: TGTGCCACCCTGGGAACCTACGAGCAGTACTTC
CDR3: CATLGTYEQYF

size: -
V: TRBV9
D: TRBD2
J: TRBJ2-7
DNA: TGTGCCAGCAGCGTAGCGGAACTAGCGGGAGTTCACTACGAGCAGTACTTC
CDR3: CASSVAELAGVHYEQYF

size: -
V: TRBV6-1
D: -
J: TRBJ1-5
DNA: TGTGCCAGCAGTGAATCGACAGGTTACGGTCAGCCCCAGCATTTT
CDR3: CASSESTGYGQPQHF

size: many
V: TRBV27
D: -
J: TRBJ2-2
DNA: TGTGCCAGCAGTTTCTACAGATTGACGGGGGAGCTGTTTTTT
CDR3: CASSFYRLTGELFF

size: -
V: TRBV10-3
D: -
J: TRBJ2-3
DNA: TGTGCCACCGCCGGGGGCGGCACAGATACGCAGTATTTT
CDR3: CATAGGGTDTQYF

size: -
V: TRBV7-2
D: TRBD2
J: TRBJ2-7
DNA: TGTGCCAGCAGCTTAGGTCAACTAGCGGCGAACTACGAGCAGTACTTC
CDR3: CASSLGQLAANYEQYF

size: once
V: TRBV28
D: -
J: TRBJ1-2
DNA: TGTGCCAGCAGTTGGAGGGGGTTTAATGGCTACACCTTC
CDR3: CASSWRGFNGYTF

size: -
V: TRBV6-6
D: -
J: TRBJ2-7
DNA: TGTGCCAGCCGACAGGACAAACCTAGCTACGAGCAGTACTTC
CDR3: CASRQDKPSYEQYF

size: -
V: TRBV11-2
D: TRBD1
J: TRBJ2-1
DNA: TGTGCCAGCAGCTTAGAGGTCAGGGGGCGCGGTGAGCAGTTCTTC
CDR3: CASSLEVRGRGEQFF

size: few
V: TRBV19
D: -
J: TRBJ2-5
DNA: TGTGCCAGTAGCCAATCCCGGGGAGAGACCCAGTACTTC
CDR3: CASSQSRGETQYF

size: -
V: TRBV5-1
D: TRBD2
J: TRBJ2-1
DNA: TGCGCCAGCAGCTTCACTAGCGGGAGGAGTTGGGATGAGCAGTTCTTC
CDR3: CASSFTSGRSWDEQFF

size: -
V: TRBV9
D: -
J: TRBJ1-2
DNA: TGTGCCAGCAGCGCCCGGGGAGCGTACCACTATGGCTACACCTTC
CDR3: CASSARGAYHYGYTF

size: few
V: TRBV18
D: TRBD1
J: TRBJ2-3
DNA: TGTGCCAGCTCACCCGACAGGGATCGAGATACGCAGTATTTT
CDR3: CASSPDRDRDTQYF

size: -
V: TRBV19
D: TRBD2
J: TRBJ2-1
DNA: TGTGCCAGTAGTCCCCAAACTGTGGGACTAGCGGGAGGGGGGAGGTACAATGAGCAGTTCTTC
CDR3: CASSPQTVGLAGGGRYNEQFF

size: -
V: TRBV30
D: -
J: TRBJ1-4
DNA: TGTGCCTGGAGAACCGGGACAAGGAGTGAAAAACTGTTTTTT
CDR3: CAWRTGTRSEKLFF

size: -
V: TRBV19
D: -
J: TRBJ1-1
DNA: TGTGCCAGTAGTATTCGGCAGGGTGGGGGGAACACTGAAGCTTTCTTT
CDR3: CASSIRQGGGNTEAFF

size: -
V: TRBV11-3
D: -
J: TRBJ2-1
DNA: TGTGCCAGCAGCTTAGCTCGCGGGACCAATGAGCAGTTCTTC
CDR3: CASSLARGTNEQFF

size: -
V: TRBV2
D: -
J: TRBJ2-1
DNA: TGTGCCAGCATCCTCCGGGACACTTACAATGAGCAGTTCTTC
CDR3: CASILRDTYNEQFF

size: few
V: TRBV7-9
D: -
J: TRBJ1-6
DNA: TGTGCCAGCAGCCCATTCCAGACAGGAGGTAATTCACCCCTCCACTTT
CDR3: CASSPFQTGGNSPLHF

size: -
V: TRBV6-1
D: -
J: TRBJ1-2
DNA: TGTGCCAGCAGAGAACGGGGGGGCTACACCTTC
CDR3: CASRERGGYTF

size: -
V: TRBV11-2
D: -
J: TRBJ2-1
DNA: TGTGCCAGCAGCTTAGGGAGGCACGGCGAGCAGTTCTTC
CDR3: CASSLGRHGEQFF

size: -
V: TRBV2
D: -
J: TRBJ2-7
DNA: TGTGCCAGCGGGAGACAGACCTACGAGCAGTACTTC
CDR3: CASGRQTYEQYF

size: -
V: TRBV10-2
D: TRBD1
J: TRBJ1-1
DNA: TGCGCCAGCAAAGAGGACCGAAACAGGGGCACTGAAGCTTTCTTT
CDR3: CASKEDRNRGTEAFF

size: -
V: TRBV7-8
D: TRBD1
J: TRBJ2-2
DNA: TGTGCCAGCAGCGCACAGGGGTACGGGGAGCTGTTTTTT
CDR3: CASSAQGYGELFF

size: -
V: TRBV11-2
D: -
J: TRBJ1-2
DNA: TGTGCCAGCCACCTGGCAGGGAAGAATGGCTACACCTTC
CDR3: CASHLAGKNGYTF

size: -
V: TRBV11-2
D: -
J: TRBJ2-7
DNA: TGTGCCAGCAGCCCAGGCAGGATTTACGAGCAGTACTTC
CDR3: CASSPGRIYEQYF

size: few
V: TRBV5-1
D: TRBD1
J: TRBJ1-2
DNA: TGCGCCAGCAGCTTGGGACAGGGCCCTGGCTACACCTTC
CDR3: CASSLGQGPGYTF

size: once
V: TRBV2
D: TRBD2
J: TRBJ2-3
DNA: TGTGCCAGCAGTACTGGACTAGCTGTTGGGCTACACACAGATACGCAGTATTTT
CDR3: CASSTGLAVGLHTDTQYF

size: -
V: TRBV9
D: TRBD2
J: TRBJ2-1
DNA: TGTGCCAGCAGCGTAGATGGCGGGAGTAAATATGAGCAGTTCTTC
CDR3: CASSVDGGSKYEQFF

size: -
V: TRBV29-1
D: -
J: TRBJ2-5
DNA: TGCAGCGTGAACCAGGGGAGTCTGGAGACCCAGTACTTC
CDR3: CSVNQGSLETQYF

size: -
V: TRBV28
D: -
J: TRBJ2-5
DNA: TGTGCCAGCAGTAGAGGACACCAGCAGTACTTC
CDR3: CASSRGHQQYF

size: -
V: TRBV2
D: TRBD2
J: TRBJ2-1
DNA: TGTGCCAGCAACCGGGAGGGCCAGACGGCATTGGAGTTCTTC
CDR3: CASNREGQTALEFF

size: -
V: TRBV5-1
D: -
J: TRBJ2-3
DNA: TGCGCCAGCAGCTTGCTCCAGGGAACAGATACGCAGTATTTT
CDR3: CASSLLQGTDTQYF

size: -
V: TRBV28
D: -
J: TRBJ1-5
DNA: TGTGCCAGCAGTTTGGGAGTTGGAACCGTTGTGGGCAATCAGCCCCAGCATTTT
CDR3: CASSLGVGTVVGNQPQHF

size: -
V: TRBV18
D: -
J: TRBJ1-1
DNA: TGTGCCAGCTCAGGGACAGAAGCTTTCTTT
CDR3: CASSGTEAFF

size: -
V: TRBV28
D: TRBD1
J: TRBJ1-2
DNA: TGTGCCAGCAGTCTCCGGGACAGTTTCTATGGCTACACCTTC
CDR3: CASSLRDSFYGYTF

size: few
V: TRBV7-9
D: -
J: TRBJ2-5
DNA: TGTGCCAGCAGCTTAGGTTCAGGGACCGGAGAGACCCAGTACTTC
CDR3: CASSLGSGTGETQYF

size: -
V: TRBV19
D: TRBD1
J: TRBJ2-1
DNA: TGTGCCAGTAGCCCAGGGGGCTTTTTTTTGCAGTTCTTC
CDR3: CASSPGGFFLQFF

size: many
V: TRBV6-5
D: -
J: TRBJ2-7
DNA: TGTGCCAGCAGCCTCCGACAGTTAGGGCAGTACTTC
CDR3: CASSLRQLGQYF

size: -
V: TRBV28
D: -
J: TRBJ1-6
DNA: TGTGCCAGCAACCTTTCGGGGGCAACGGGGAATTCACCCCTCCACTTT
CDR3: CASNLSGATGNSPLHF

size: few
V: TRBV19
D: -
J: TRBJ1-4
DNA: TGTGCCAGTGAAGGGGGTAATGAAAAACTGTTTTTT
CDR3: CASEGGNEKLFF

size: -
V: TRBV2
D: -
J: TRBJ1-2
DNA: TGTGCCAGCAGTGCCCGGACAGCCCTCAACTATGGCTACACCTTC
CDR3: CASSARTALNYGYTF

size: -
V: TRBV7-2
D: TRBD2
J: TRBJ2-3
DNA: TGTGCCAGCAGCGCAAGACTAGCGGGAGACGGCACAGATACGCAGTATTTT
CDR3: CASSARLAGDGTDTQYF

size: -
V: TRBV2
D: -
J: TRBJ2-3
DNA: TGTGCCAGCAGTGTCGGGACCACAGATACGCAGTATTTT
CDR3: CASSVGTTDTQYF

size: few
V: TRBV21-1
D: -
J: TRBJ2-7
DNA: TGTGCCAGCAGCAATCAGGACACCCTACGGGATGCCTACGAGCAGTACTTC
CDR3: CASSNQDTLRDAYEQYF

size: once
V: TRBV19
D: TRBD1
J: TRBJ2-7
DNA: TGTGCCAGCGCCGGGACAGTTACCTACGAGCAGTACTTC
CDR3: CASAGTVTYEQYF

size: -
V: TRBV10-2
D: TRBD1
J: TRBJ2-7
DNA: TGCGCCAGCAGTATCCGGGGACAGGGGCAGAGCGAGCAGTACTTC
CDR3: CASSIRGQGQSEQYF